This TCR beta chain was identified during a study of CD8 T cells in ankylosing spondylitis. Study conclusions and caveats: Characteristic of ankylosing spondylitis blood, it appeared, was a TCR beta motif comprising about eight highly homologous variants. Certain motif variants had earlier appeared in reactive arthritis synovial fluid and blood. The clones that were linked to disease were reported to be significantly enriched in matched synovial fluid samples from ankylosing spondylitis patients.

Germline lookup yields CDR1 DFQATT and CDR2 SNEGSKA (reference sequence). Trimming removed 4 bases from V and 3 bases from J, with 15 bases in between. The CDR3 extends over 14 amino acids. In regard to this clonotype: The antigen remains undetermined.

Quantitative barcoded 5'-RACE was used to prepare TCR beta libraries. TCRdb processed the 5' RACE reads anew with MiXCR; each CDR3 protein has one entry. The repertoire holds about 250,000 distinct CDR3 sequences, with roughly 32% as singletons. The TCR comes from a male donor with ankylosing spondylitis or in good health (not recorded which). This sequence joins TRBV20-1 and TRBJ2-5; TRBD1 or TRBD2 may be the D gene (5 bases each). The sample taken for sequencing was blood, either unsorted or a sorted T cell fraction (not recorded which). CDR3 DNA: TGCAGTGCTATCGTTTCCGGGACCGAAGAGACCCAGTACTTC. Its protein product is CSAIVSGTEETQYF.